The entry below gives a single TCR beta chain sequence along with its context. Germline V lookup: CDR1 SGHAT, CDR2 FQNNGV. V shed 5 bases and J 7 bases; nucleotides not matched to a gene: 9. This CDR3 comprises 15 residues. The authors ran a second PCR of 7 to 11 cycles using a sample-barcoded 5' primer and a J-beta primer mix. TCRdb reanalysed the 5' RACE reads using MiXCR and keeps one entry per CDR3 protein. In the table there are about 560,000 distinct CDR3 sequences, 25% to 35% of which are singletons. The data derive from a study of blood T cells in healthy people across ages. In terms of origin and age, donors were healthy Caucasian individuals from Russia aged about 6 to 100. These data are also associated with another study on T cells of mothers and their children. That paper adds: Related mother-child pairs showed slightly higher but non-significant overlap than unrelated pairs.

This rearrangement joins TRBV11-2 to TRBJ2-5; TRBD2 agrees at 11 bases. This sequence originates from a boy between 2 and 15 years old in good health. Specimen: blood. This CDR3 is CASSGGLAERGTQYF. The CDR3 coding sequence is TGTGCCAGCAGCGGGGGACTAGCGGAGCGGGGGACCCAGTACTTC.